These 3 T cell receptor beta chains were all obtained from the same sample, sequenced in a study of identical twins. TCRdb recomputed calls from the 5' RACE reads with MiXCR, one row per CDR3 protein. Of around 160,000 distinct CDR3 sequences listed, 3% to 4% are singletons. Sequencing was carried out using memory T cells sorted from blood. The source is a man aged 18 to 30 in good health.

Details on this clonotype: This may be a read error: a much more frequent sequence differs by one nucleotide. The chain recombines TRBV6-2 or TRBV6-3 with TRBJ2-7, with D unclear. The J call may be in error: the DNA end matches TRBJ2-1 better. CDR1 is MNHEY and CDR2 is SVGEGT in the germline V gene. The CDR3 totals 13 residues. The CDR3 DNA is TGTGCCAGCAGTTACGACGCCTCTGGGGAGCAGTTCTTC. Amino acids: CASSYDASGEQFF.

This clonotype came up many times. V usage is TRBV4-3 and J usage is TRBJ2-1, with 9 positions matching TRBD2. Trimming at V came to 0 bases and at J to 6 bases, leaving 9 bases not matched to a gene. CDR3 length equals 17 residues. Germline V gene data show CDR1 as LGHNA and CDR2 as YSLEER. The CDR3 protein is CASSQDLRSGSGNEQFF. CDR3 DNA: TGCGCCAGCAGCCAAGATTTGCGTAGCGGGAGTGGCAATGAGCAGTTCTTC.

The chain is built from TRBV7-6 and TRBJ2-2; 11 nucleotides line up with TRBD2. Germline V lookup: CDR1 SGHVS, CDR2 FNYEAQ. CDR3 length: 17 residues. V lost 2 bases and J lost 1; bases outside the gene matches: 3. The CDR3 protein is CASSLLTSGRNTGELFF. CDR3 DNA sequence: TGTGCCAGCAGCTTACTAACTAGCGGGAGGAACACCGGGGAGCTGTTTTTT.